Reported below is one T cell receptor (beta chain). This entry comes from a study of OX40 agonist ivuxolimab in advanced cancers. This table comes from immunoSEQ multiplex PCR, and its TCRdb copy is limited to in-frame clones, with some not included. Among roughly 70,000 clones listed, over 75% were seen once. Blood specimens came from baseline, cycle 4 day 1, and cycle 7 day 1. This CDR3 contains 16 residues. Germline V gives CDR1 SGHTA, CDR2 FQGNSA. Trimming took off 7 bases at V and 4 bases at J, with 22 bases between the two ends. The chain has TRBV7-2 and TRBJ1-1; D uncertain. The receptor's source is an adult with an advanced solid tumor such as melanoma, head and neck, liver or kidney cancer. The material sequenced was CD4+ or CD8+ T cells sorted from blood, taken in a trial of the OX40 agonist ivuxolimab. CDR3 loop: CASTLASGWVGTEAFF. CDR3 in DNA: TGTGCCAGCACCCTCGCTTCTGGTTGGGTCGGCACTGAAGCTTTCTTT.